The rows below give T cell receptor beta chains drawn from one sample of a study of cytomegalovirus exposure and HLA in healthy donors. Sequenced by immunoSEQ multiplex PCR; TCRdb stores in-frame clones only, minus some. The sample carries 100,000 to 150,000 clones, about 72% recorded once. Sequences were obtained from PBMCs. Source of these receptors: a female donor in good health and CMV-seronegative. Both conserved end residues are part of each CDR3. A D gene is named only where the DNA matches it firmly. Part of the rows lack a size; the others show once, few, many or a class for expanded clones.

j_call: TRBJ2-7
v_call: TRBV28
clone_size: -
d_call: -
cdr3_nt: TGTGCCGCCCTCAGCGTTAACTCCTACGAGCAGTACTTC
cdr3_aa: CAALSVNSYEQYF

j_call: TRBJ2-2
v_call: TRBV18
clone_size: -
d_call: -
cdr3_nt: TGTGCCAGCTCACCTTATGAAAGGGGGACCGGGGAGCTGTTTTTT
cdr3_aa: CASSPYERGTGELFF

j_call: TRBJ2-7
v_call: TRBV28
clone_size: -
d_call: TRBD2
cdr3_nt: TGTGCCAGTCCGCCGTCTAGCGGGCCTTTTTCCTACGAGCAGTACTTC
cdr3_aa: CASPPSSGPFSYEQYF

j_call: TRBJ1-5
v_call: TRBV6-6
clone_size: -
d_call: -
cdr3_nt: TGTGCCAGCAGCTTCCGGGACAACTATAGCAATCAGCCCCAGCATTTT
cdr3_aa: CASSFRDNYSNQPQHF

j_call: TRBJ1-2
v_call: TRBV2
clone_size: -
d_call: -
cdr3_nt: TGTGCCAGCAGTGACGAGGTGGATGGCTACACCTTC
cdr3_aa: CASSDEVDGYTF

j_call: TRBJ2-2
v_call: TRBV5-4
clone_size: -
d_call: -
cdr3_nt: TGTGCCAGCAGCTTGGATCCGCGGTCGAACACCGGGGAGCTGTTTTTT
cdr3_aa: CASSLDPRSNTGELFF

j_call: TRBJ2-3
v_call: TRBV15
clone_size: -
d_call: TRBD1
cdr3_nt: TGTGCCACCAACCGGGACAGGGGCCCAGATACGCAGTATTTT
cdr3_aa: CATNRDRGPDTQYF

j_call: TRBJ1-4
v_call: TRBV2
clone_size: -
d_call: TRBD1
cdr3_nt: TGTGCCAGCAGGGCCGGGACAGGGAACGAAAAACTGTTTTTT
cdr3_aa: CASRAGTGNEKLFF

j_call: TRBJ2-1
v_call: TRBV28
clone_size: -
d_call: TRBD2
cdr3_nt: TGTGCCAGCAGTTCCCCTGGACTAGCGGGAGGATTGGGTGAGCAGTTCTTC
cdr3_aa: CASSSPGLAGGLGEQFF

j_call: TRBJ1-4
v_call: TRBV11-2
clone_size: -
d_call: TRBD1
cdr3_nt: TGTGCCAGCAGCTTAAGGACAGGTGTGACAACTAATGAAAAACTGTTTTTT
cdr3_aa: CASSLRTGVTTNEKLFF

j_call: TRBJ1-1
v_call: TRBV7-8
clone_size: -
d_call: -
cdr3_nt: TGTGCCAGCAGGGCTACAGTGAACACTGAAGCTTTCTTT
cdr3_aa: CASRATVNTEAFF

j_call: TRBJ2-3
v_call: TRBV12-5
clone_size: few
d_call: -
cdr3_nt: TGTGCTAGTGGTCCGCAGACAGATACGCAGTATTTT
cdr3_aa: CASGPQTDTQYF

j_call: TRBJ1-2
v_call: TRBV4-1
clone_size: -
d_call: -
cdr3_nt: TGCGCCAGCTCAGAACCGAGCCAGGGCCCTCGCTATGGCTACACCTTC
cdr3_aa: CASSEPSQGPRYGYTF

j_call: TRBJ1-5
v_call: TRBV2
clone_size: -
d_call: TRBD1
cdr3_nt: TGTGCCAGCAGCGAGACAGGGATCAATCAGCCCCAGCATTTT
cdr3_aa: CASSETGINQPQHF

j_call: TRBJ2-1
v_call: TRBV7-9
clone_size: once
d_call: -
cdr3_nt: TGTGCCAGCAGCCTAGCGCACGACAGGGTTCAGTTCTTC
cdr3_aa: CASSLAHDRVQFF

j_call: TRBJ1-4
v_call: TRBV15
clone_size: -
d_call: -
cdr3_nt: TGTGCCACCAGCAGAGTTCCCGGGTTGTACGAAAAACTGTTTTTT
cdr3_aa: CATSRVPGLYEKLFF

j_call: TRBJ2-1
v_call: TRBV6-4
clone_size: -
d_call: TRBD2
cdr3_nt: TGTGCCAGCAGTGATCCCGGGGGGATTTCAGCGGGAGGTTGTGAGCAGTTCTTC
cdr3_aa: CASSDPGGISAGGCEQFF

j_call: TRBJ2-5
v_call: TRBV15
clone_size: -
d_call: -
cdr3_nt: TGTGCCACCAGCGGGAGTCGGGAGACCCAGTACTTC
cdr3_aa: CATSGSRETQYF

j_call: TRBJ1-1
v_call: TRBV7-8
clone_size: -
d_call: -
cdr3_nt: TGTGCCAGCAGCTTCTTGTGGCCGAACACTGAAGCTTTCTTT
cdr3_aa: CASSFLWPNTEAFF

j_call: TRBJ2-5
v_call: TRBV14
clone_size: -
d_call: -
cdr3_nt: -
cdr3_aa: CASSLQRGETQYF

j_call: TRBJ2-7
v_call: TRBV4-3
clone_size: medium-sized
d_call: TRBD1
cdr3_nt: TGCGCCAGCAGCCGGAAGACAGGGGCCTACGAGCAGTACTTC
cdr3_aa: CASSRKTGAYEQYF

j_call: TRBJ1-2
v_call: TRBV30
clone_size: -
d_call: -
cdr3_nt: TGTGCCTGGAGCCCCGACAGTAACTATGGCTACACCTTC
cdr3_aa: CAWSPDSNYGYTF

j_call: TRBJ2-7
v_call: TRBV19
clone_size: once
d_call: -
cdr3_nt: TGTGCCAGTAGCAACGGACACGCTGACTACGAGCAGTACTTC
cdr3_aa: CASSNGHADYEQYF

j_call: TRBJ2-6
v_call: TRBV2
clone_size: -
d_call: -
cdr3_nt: TGTGCCAGCAAGAGGGCTGGGGCCAACGTCCTGACTTTC
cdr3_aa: CASKRAGANVLTF

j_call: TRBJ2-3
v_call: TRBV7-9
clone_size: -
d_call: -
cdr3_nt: TGTGCCAGCAGCTACGACCTAGCGAACACAGATACGCAGTATTTT
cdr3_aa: CASSYDLANTDTQYF

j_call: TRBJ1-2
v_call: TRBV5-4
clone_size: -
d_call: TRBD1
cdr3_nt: TGTGCCAGCAGCTTGGCCGGGACAGGGAGATATGGCTACACCTTC
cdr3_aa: CASSLAGTGRYGYTF

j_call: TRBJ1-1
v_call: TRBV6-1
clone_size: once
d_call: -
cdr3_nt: TGTGCCAGCGGTGCAGGACAGACGATGAACACTGAAGCTTTCTTT
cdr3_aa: CASGAGQTMNTEAFF

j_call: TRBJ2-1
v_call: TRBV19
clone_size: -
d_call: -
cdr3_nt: TGTGCCAGTAGTATGCGGAGCGGGCATGAGCAGTTCTTC
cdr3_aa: CASSMRSGHEQFF

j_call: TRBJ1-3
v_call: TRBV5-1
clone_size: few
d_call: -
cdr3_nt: TGCGCCAGCAGCTTGGGAGGCTCTGGAAACACCATATATTTT
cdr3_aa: CASSLGGSGNTIYF

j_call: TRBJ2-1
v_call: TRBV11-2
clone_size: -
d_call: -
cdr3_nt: TGTGCCAGCAGGGGAGGGGGACTTTTTTTTAACAATGAGCAGTTCTTC
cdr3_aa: CASRGGGLFFNNEQFF

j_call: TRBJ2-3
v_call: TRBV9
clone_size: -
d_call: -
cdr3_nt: TGTGCCAGCAGCCCGAGTCCCACAGATACGCAGTATTTT
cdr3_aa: CASSPSPTDTQYF

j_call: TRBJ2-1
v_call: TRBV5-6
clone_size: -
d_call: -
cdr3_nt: TGTGCCAGCAGCTCAGGATCTTTAAATGAGCAGTTCTTC
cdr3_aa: CASSSGSLNEQFF

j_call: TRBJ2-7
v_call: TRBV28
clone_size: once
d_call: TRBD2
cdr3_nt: TGTGCCAGCAGTGCCCCGGGACTAGCGATCGACGAGCAGTACTTC
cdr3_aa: CASSAPGLAIDEQYF

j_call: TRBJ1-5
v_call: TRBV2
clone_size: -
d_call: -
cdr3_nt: TGTGCCAGCAGTGGAGGGCCCAATCAGCCCCAGCATTTT
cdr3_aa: CASSGGPNQPQHF

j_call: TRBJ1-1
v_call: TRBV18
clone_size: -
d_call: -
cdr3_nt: TGTGCCAGCTCACCTCCCTGGGGAGGGGATAAAGCTGAAGCTTTCTTT
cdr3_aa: CASSPPWGGDKAEAFF

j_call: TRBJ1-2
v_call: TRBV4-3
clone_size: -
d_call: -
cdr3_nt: TGCGCCAGCAGCCGCCTGCAGGGGACTATTAACTATGGCTACACCTTC
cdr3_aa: CASSRLQGTINYGYTF

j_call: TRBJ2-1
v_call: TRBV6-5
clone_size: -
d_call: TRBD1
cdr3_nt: TGTGCCAGCAGTTACTCCGCCGGGACAGGGGCGCGTGAGCAGTTCTTC
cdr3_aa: CASSYSAGTGAREQFF

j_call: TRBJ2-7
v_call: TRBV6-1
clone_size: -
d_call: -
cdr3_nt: TGTGCCAGCAGGGGGCCAGGGGAAGTTGGGGAGCAGTACTTC
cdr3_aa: CASRGPGEVGEQYF

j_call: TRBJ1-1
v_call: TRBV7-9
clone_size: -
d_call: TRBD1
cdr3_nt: TGTGCCAGCAGCTTAGCCACAGGGGTAAACACTGAAGCTTTCTTT
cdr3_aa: CASSLATGVNTEAFF

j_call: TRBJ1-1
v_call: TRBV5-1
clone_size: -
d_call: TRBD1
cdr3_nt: TGCGCCAGCAGTCCGGGAGGGACAGTGAACACTGAAGCTTTCTTT
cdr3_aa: CASSPGGTVNTEAFF

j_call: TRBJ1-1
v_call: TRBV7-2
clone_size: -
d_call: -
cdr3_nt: TGTGCCAGCAGCCACCGGGGGGGCATGAACACTGAAGCTTTCTTT
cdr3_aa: CASSHRGGMNTEAFF

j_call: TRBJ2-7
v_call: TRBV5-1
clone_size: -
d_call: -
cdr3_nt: TGCGCCTCGAACAGGGACGAAGGTCCCTACGAGCAGTACTTC
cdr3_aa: CASNRDEGPYEQYF

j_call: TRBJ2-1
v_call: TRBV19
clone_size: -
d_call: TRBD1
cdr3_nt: TGTGCCAGTAGTCCTCGGACAGGCTACTACAATGAGCAGTTCTTC
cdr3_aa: CASSPRTGYYNEQFF

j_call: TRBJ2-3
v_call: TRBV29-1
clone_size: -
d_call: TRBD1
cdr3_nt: TGCAGCGTTGCGCGGCAGGGGGCGGGGGATACGCAGTATTTT
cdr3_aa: CSVARQGAGDTQYF

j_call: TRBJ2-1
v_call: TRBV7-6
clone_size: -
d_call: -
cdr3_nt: TGTGCCAGCAGCGGGAGGAGACAGTCCCGGGACTGGCAGAATGAGCAGTTCTTC
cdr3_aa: CASSGRRQSRDWQNEQFF